The sequence of this T cell receptor beta chain was determined in a study of T-cell memory formation after mild COVID-19. From germline, CDR1 is MNHNS and CDR2 SASEGT. V dropped 6 bases and J dropped 1 base, with 18 bases sitting between them. CDR3 size: 16 residues. In its sample, this clonotype was seen a few times. Its target is unknown. The study, taken as a whole, reports: The finding that pre-infection memory included some responding clones suggested that cross-reactive memory joined.

TCRdb reprocessed the 5' RACE reads via MiXCR and lists one record per CDR3 protein. Of 300,000 to 350,000 distinct CDR3 sequences detected, about 13% appear once; the ten largest clones hold around a fifth. The chain is built from TRBV6-1 and TRBJ1-1; D might be TRBD1 (5 bases). Material for sequencing was PBMCs or a T cell subset sorted from them (not recorded which). The TCR was taken from a man younger than 35 who had mild COVID-19 (a few samples of this study predate the infection). Cell type and time point are not known. Written as DNA, the CDR3 is TGTGCCAGCAGATTACCTCCGGGAGGGGCGAACACTGAAGCTTTCTTT. It translates to CASRLPPGGANTEAFF.